The 2 T cell receptor beta chains reported below all come from one sample, sequenced in a study of T cells in Graves' hyperthyroidism and ophthalmopathy. Amplification of TCR beta CDR3 regions was performed using RNA transcripts as template. A first-round RT-PCR of the TCR CDR3 used the HTBI primer set. Via MiXCR, TCRdb re-called the multiplex PCR reads, giving one row per CDR3 protein. The table has some 720,000 distinct CDR3 sequences, about a sixth seen once. The sample comprised blood. The receptors here all came from a man younger than 35 with Graves' hyperthyroidism.

This clonotype was detected many times. The chain combines TRBV6-1 with TRBJ2-1; D possibly corresponds to TRBD1 (8 bases). Per germline, CDR1 MNHNS and CDR2 SASEGT. V was shortened by 5 bases and J by 5 bases, with 22 bases between the two germline ends. The CDR3 has 17 residues. CDR3 loop: CASSTYSDREGNNEQFF. For the CDR3, the DNA is TGTGCCAGCAGTACGTACTCGGACAGGGAGGGGAACAATGAGCAGTTCTTC.

V is TRBV28 and J is TRBJ1-6; a weak D match, TRBD1 (6 bases). Germline V gene lookup returns CDR1 MDHEN and CDR2 SYDVKM. Trimming shortened V by 1 base and J by 10 bases, and 14 bases separated the two germline ends. The CDR3 runs to 15 residues. Here the CDR3 reads CASSLSRGGGSPLHF. CDR3 nucleotide sequence: TGTGCCAGCAGTTTATCCAGAGGGGGGGGATCACCCCTCCACTTT.